This T cell receptor (beta chain) emerged from a study of T-cell reconstitution after alpha-beta-depleted transplantation in children. Preparation of the TCRbeta library used unique molecular identifiers. TCRdb itself ran the PCR reads through MiXCR, one entry per CDR3 protein. Seen here are around 800,000 distinct CDR3 sequences, 16% observed once, and the top ten hold 5%. This clonotype showed up many times. Relative to the germline gene, one junction end is altered; a read error may explain this. The CDR3 runs to 15 residues. Germline values: CDR1 SGHRS, CDR2 YFSETQ. J is TRBJ2-1 and V is TRBV5-1; 10 bases align to TRBD2. This specimen was PBMCs, mostly from graft donor cells, taken 360 days after TCRalphabeta/CD19-depleted stem cell transplant. The clonotype comes from a male patient younger than 18 who had a stem cell transplant for acute lymphoblastic leukemia, so the T cells may come from the graft donor. CDR3: CASSLLAGDYNEQFF. The CDR3 DNA reads TGTGCCAGCAGCCTCCTAGCGGGAGACTACAATGAGCAGTTCTTC.